This entry features one T cell receptor beta chain sequence. The CDR3 is 13 residues long. In germline, CDR1 is SGHTA, CDR2 FQGNSA. The ends were cut back, 2 bases at V and 3 bases at J, with 7 bases in the middle. TCRdb called the 5' RACE reads again in MiXCR, with one record for every CDR3 protein. This sample has about 40,000 distinct CDR3 sequences, with under 20% found just once. The chain is built from TRBV7-2 and TRBJ2-5; D is unclear. This TCR came from a female donor with breast cancer. Sequenced input: naive CD4+ T cells sorted from a lymph node. The subset is: naive CD4+ T cells, CD4+CD45RA+CD25-. In DNA form, the CDR3 reads TGTGCCAGCAGCTTAAGTACGGAAGAGACCCAGTACTTC. It encodes CASSLSTEETQYF.